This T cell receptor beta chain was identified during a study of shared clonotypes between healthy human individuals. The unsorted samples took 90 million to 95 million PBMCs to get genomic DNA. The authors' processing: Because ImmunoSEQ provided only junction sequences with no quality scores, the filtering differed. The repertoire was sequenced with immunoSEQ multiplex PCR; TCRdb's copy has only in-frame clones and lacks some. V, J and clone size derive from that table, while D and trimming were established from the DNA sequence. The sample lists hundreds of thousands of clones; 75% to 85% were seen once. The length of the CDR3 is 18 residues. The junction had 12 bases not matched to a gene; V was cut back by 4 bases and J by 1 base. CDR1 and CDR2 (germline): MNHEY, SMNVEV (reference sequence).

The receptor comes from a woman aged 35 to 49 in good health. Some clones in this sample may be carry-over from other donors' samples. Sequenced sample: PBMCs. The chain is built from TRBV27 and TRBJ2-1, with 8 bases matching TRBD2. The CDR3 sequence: CASSSRRQAGVSYNEQFF. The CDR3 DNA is TGTGCCAGCAGTTCTCGCAGGCAAGCGGGAGTTTCCTACAATGAGCAGTTCTTC.